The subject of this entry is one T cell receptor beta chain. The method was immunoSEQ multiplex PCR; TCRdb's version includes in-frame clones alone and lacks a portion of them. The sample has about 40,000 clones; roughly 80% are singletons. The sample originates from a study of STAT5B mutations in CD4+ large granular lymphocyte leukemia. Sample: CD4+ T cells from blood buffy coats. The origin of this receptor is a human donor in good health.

CDR3 sequence reads: CASSLEVNFYEQYF. The DNA for the CDR3 is TGTGCCAGCAGCTTAGAGGTGAATTTCTACGAGCAGTACTTC. This rearrangement joins TRBV11-1 to TRBJ2-7; no firm D call. The CDR3 has 14 amino acids. V lost 1 base and J lost 3, with 10 bases in between. Germline assignment: CDR1 SGHAT and CDR2 FQDESV (reference sequence).